The clone carrying this T cell receptor beta chain was counted a single time. Its antigen remains unidentified. The data were produced by immunoSEQ multiplex PCR, yet TCRdb's version contains in-frame clones alone and is incomplete. The table shows 7,000 or so clones, with 75% to 90% occurring only once. Germline CDR1 and CDR2: MNHEY and SVGAGI. The CDR3 has 12 amino acids. V lost 4 bases and J lost 5, with 8 bases in between. This sample is part of a study of T cell clonotyping in hematopoietic cell transplantation. Study-wide findings and caveats: Higher Inverse Simpson Index values in graft donor and pretransplant recipient predicted broader posttransplant TCR diversity.

The chain uses TRBV6-5 and TRBJ1-1; D not resolved. The receptor was isolated from a female patient aged 50-60 years who had an allogeneic stem cell transplant from an unrelated donor, so the T cells may come from the graft donor. Some clones in this sample may be carry-over from other donors' samples. Sequencing used PBMCs, obtained 30 days after allogeneic stem cell transplant. The DNA for the CDR3 is TGTGCCAGCAGTTCCGGGATGACTGAAGCTTTCTTT. Protein product: CASSSGMTEAFF.